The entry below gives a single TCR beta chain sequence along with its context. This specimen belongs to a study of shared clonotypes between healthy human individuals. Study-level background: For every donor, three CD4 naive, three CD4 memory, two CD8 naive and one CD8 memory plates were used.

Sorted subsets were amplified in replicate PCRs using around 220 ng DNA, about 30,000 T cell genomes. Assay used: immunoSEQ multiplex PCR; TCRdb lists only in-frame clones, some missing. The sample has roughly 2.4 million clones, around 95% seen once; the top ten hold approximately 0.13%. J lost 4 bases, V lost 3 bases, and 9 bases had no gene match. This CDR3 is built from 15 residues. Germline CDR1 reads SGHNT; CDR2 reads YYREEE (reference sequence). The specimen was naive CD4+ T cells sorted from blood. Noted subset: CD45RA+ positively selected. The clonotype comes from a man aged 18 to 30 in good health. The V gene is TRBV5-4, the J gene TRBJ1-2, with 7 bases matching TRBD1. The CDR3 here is CASSSSGQALYGYTF. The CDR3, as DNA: TGTGCCAGCAGCTCATCCGGACAGGCGCTCTATGGCTACACCTTC.